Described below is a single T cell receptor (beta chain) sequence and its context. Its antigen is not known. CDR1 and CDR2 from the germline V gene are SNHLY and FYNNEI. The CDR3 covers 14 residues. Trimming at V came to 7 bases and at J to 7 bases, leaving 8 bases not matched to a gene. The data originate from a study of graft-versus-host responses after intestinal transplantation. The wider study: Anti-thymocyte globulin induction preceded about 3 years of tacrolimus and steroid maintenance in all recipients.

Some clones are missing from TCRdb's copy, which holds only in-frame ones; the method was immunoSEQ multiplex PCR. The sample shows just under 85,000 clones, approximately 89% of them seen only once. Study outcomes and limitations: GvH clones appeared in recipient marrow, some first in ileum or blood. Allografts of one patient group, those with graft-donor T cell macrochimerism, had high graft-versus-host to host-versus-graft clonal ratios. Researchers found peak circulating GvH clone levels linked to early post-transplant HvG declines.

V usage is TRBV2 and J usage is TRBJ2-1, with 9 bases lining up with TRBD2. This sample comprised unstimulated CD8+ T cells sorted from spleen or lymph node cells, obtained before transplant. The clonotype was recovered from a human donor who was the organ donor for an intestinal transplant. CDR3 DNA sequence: TGTGCCAGCAACGGAGCGCGGGGGGGGAATGAGCAGTTCTTC. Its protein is CASNGARGGNEQFF.